Listed here are 18 T cell receptor beta chains from one sample, sequenced in a study of T cell changes during pregnancy in multiple sclerosis. Assay: immunoSEQ multiplex PCR; the TCRdb copy retains only in-frame clones and omits some. The sample has about 23,000 clones, about 88% seen once; the top ten hold about 8.4%. The material was CD8+ T cells from peripheral blood mononuclear cells, obtained after pregnancy. The source is a female donor with multiple sclerosis, enrolled in a pregnancy study.

The rearrangement links TRBV5-4 to TRBJ2-7, with 7 bases fitting TRBD1. The trim removed 3 bases at V and 4 bases at J, leaving 10 bases unmatched. The CDR3 sequence is 15 residues long. The germline V gene has CDR1 SGHNT and CDR2 YYREEE (reference sequence). The chain's CDR3 is CASSSQTGPTYEQYF. DNA for the CDR3: TGTGCCAGCAGCTCTCAGACAGGGCCTACTTACGAGCAGTACTTC.

V usage is TRBV11-2 and J usage is TRBJ1-2; D is ambiguous. The CDR3 runs 15 residues. With 6 bases removed from V and 2 bases from J, the gap between germline ends came to 16 bases. Looked up from germline, CDR1 is SGHAT and CDR2 is FQNNGV. The CDR3 bases are TGTGCCAGCAGGTCGGGTCCGGTCGTAAACTATGGCTACACCTTC. Its translation: CASRSGPVVNYGYTF.

The gene calls are TRBV19 and TRBJ2-7, with a possible D match to TRBD2 (6 bases). CDR1 and CDR2 from the germline V gene are LNHDA and SQIVND (reference sequence). Between the trimmed V and J ends, which lost 3 bases and 5 bases, there was a span of 17 bases. This CDR3 contains 15 residues. CDR3 nucleotide sequence: TGTGCCAGTAGTATCGTGGGAGGACTAACTAACGAGCAGTACTTC. Amino acid sequence: CASSIVGGLTNEQYF.

This clone was picked up one time. The V gene is TRBV5-1, the J gene TRBJ1-1; possible D gene TRBD1, 6 bases. Trimming removed 4 bases from V and 0 bases from J, with 16 bases in between. Germline assignment: CDR1 SGHRS and CDR2 YFSETQ. CDR3 length: 16 amino acids. The CDR3 DNA follows: TGCGCCAGCAGCCCTGAATGGACAGTTATGAACACTGAAGCTTTCTTT. It codes for CASSPEWTVMNTEAFF. The full variable domain, rest sourced from reference TRBV5-1 and TRBJ1-1, is KAGVTQTPRYLIKTRGQQVTLSCSPISGHRSVSWYQQTPGQGLQFLFEYFSETQRNKGNFPGRFSGRQFSNSRSEMNVSTLELGDSALYLCASSPEWTVMNTEAFFGQGTRLTVV.

The J gene is TRBJ2-5, the V gene TRBV28; a weak D match, TRBD1 (6 bases). V was shortened by 5 bases and J by 1 base, with 17 bases between the two germline ends. CDR1 is MDHEN, CDR2 SYDVKM, per germline. The CDR3 has 16 residues. DNA for the CDR3: TGTGCCAGCAGTCTCTCACAGGGTGCAGGCCAAGAGACCCAGTACTTC. This gives the protein CASSLSQGAGQETQYF.

In its sample, this clone is hyperexpanded (1% or more). The rearrangement uses TRBV7-9 and TRBJ2-7, with a weak D call TRBD2 (5 bases). The V end lost 2 bases, the J end lost 3 bases, and 14 bases lay between the germline ends. The CDR3 contains 15 residues. Germline lookup yields CDR1 SEHNR and CDR2 FQNEAQ (reference sequence). The CDR3 DNA follows: TGTGCCAGCAGCTTATGGGGTATCGGGGACTACGAGCAGTACTTC. It specifies CASSLWGIGDYEQYF.

This clone was counted between two and nine times. J is TRBJ1-3 and V is TRBV19; no clear D. The CDR3 totals 11 residues. CDR1 and CDR2 (germline): LNHDA, SQIVND (reference sequence). V was cut by 8 bases and J by 1 base, with 3 bases left in between. The CDR3 region has the DNA TGTGCCAGTTCTTCTGGAAACACCATATATTTT. It codes for CASSSGNTIYF.

The CDR3 DNA is TGCGCCAGCAGCCAACGAGGGCGGGAGGGCCTTGGTAATGAGCAGTTCTTC. This translates into CASSQRGREGLGNEQFF. The gene calls are TRBV4-3 and TRBJ2-1, with 9 bases lining up with TRBD2. Germline V CDR1 and CDR2: LGHNA, YSLEER. The CDR3 covers 17 residues. The V and J ends lost 2 bases and 7 bases, in that order; junction bases with no gene match: 12.

The V call is TRBV5-1, the J call TRBJ1-1; 8 bases align to TRBD1. The CDR3 is made up of 13 amino acids. V was pared by 9 bases and J by 1 base, with 5 bases of the junction left unmatched. Germline CDR1 SGHRS, CDR2 YFSETQ. CDR3 in DNA: TGCGCCACCAAGGACAGGGCGAACACTGAAGCTTTCTTT. Protein product: CATKDRANTEAFF.

V is TRBV9 and J is TRBJ2-2; D is possibly TRBD2 (5 bases). The CDR3 loop spans 14 amino acids. Germline V gene lookup returns CDR1 SGDLS and CDR2 YYNGEE. Trimming stripped 0 bases from V and 4 bases from J, with 7 bases between. This CDR3 is CASSVGGITGELFF. The CDR3 bases are TGTGCCAGCAGCGTAGGAGGGATCACCGGGGAGCTGTTTTTT.

The V call is TRBV9, the J call TRBJ2-1; no clear D gene. In germline, CDR1 is SGDLS, CDR2 YYNGEE. The CDR3 has 15 amino acids. Trimming stripped 0 bases from V and 0 bases from J, with 7 bases between. CDR3 loop: CASSVDWSSYNEQFF. Here the CDR3 DNA reads TGTGCCAGCAGCGTAGATTGGAGCTCCTACAATGAGCAGTTCTTC. The whole variable domain, filled in from reference TRBV9 and TRBJ2-1, reads DSGVTQTPKHLITATGQRVTLRCSPRSGDLSVYWYQQSLDQGLQFLIQYYNGEERAKGNILERFSAQQFPDLHSELNLSSLELGDSALYFCASSVDWSSYNEQFFGPGTRLTVL.

J is TRBJ1-2 and V is TRBV7-6, with 7 bases aligning to TRBD1. The CDR3 sequence is 14 residues long. The V segment lost 7 bases and the J segment 8 bases; nucleotides outside the gene matches: 13. The germline gives CDR1 SGHVS, CDR2 FNYEAQ. The CDR3 spells CASTPGGGDEGYTF. CDR3 sequence (DNA): TGTGCCAGCACCCCAGGGGGTGGTGACGAGGGCTACACCTTC.

V usage is TRBV6-1 and J usage is TRBJ2-2; D is undetermined. This CDR3 region has 13 residues. The V end lost 5 bases, the J end lost 6 bases, and 10 bases lay between the germline ends. Germline values: CDR1 MNHNS, CDR2 SASEGT. CDR3 in amino acids: CASSIDWSGELFF. As DNA, the CDR3 is TGTGCCAGCAGTATCGACTGGTCCGGGGAGCTGTTTTTT.

The J gene is TRBJ2-5, the V gene TRBV25-1; TRBD1 might be the D (6 bases). Trimming cost V 2 bases and J 4 bases, with 11 bases left between them. Germline assignment: CDR1 MGHDK and CDR2 SYGVNS. The CDR3 totals 14 residues. The CDR3 spells CASSEQGSGETQYF. The CDR3 bases are TGTGCCAGCAGTGAACAGGGGAGTGGAGAGACCCAGTACTTC.

The chain uses TRBV29-1 and TRBJ2-2; 7 bases agree with TRBD1. CDR1 is SQVTM and CDR2 is ANQGSEA in the germline V gene. CDR3 size: 15 residues. V lost 1 base, J lost 6 bases, and 8 bases stayed unmatched. CDR3 in amino acids: CSVEAGDRESGELFF. The CDR3 region has the DNA TGCAGCGTTGAAGCTGGAGACAGGGAGTCCGGGGAGCTGTTTTTT.

CDR3 in DNA: TGTGCCAGCAGTCAACAGGGGATCGATGAAAAACTGTTTTTT. It codes for CASSQQGIDEKLFF. The chain recombines TRBV6-6 with TRBJ1-4, with 7 bases aligning to TRBD1. The CDR3 runs 14 residues. Trimming removed 5 bases from V and 6 bases from J; junction bases left unmatched: 6. Germline CDR1 is MNHNY and CDR2 is SVGAGI (reference sequence).

The chain couples TRBV20-1 to TRBJ1-1; D call uncertain. CDR3 length: 11 amino acids. Trimming removed 6 bases at V and 11 bases at J, with 16 bases between. CDR1 is DFQATT, CDR2 SNEGSKA, per germline (reference sequence). The CDR3 coding sequence is TGCAGTGCCGCGTCGGGGATGTGGGCTTTCTTT. As protein: CSAASGMWAFF.

The V and J genes are TRBV27 and TRBJ2-7; a weak D match, TRBD2 (5 bases). CDR3 length: 15 residues. Trimming took 3 bases from V and 7 from J, leaving 19 bases between them. Per germline, CDR1 MNHEY and CDR2 SMNVEV (reference sequence). The DNA for the CDR3 is TGTGCCAGCAGTTTGGTAGCGAGTGCCCGGAGAGAGCAGTACTTC. Protein: CASSLVASARREQYF.